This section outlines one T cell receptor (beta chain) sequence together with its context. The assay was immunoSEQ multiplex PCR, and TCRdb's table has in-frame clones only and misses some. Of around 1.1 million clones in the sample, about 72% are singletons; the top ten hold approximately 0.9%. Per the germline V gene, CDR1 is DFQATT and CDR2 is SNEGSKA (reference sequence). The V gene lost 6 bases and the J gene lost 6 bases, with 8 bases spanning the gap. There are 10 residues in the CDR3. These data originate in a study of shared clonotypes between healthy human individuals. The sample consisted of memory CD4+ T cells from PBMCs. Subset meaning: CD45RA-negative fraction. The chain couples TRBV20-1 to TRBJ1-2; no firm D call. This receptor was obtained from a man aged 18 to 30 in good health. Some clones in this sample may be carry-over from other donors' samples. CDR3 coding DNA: TGCAGTGCCACCCCGGATGGCTACACCTTC. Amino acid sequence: CSATPDGYTF.